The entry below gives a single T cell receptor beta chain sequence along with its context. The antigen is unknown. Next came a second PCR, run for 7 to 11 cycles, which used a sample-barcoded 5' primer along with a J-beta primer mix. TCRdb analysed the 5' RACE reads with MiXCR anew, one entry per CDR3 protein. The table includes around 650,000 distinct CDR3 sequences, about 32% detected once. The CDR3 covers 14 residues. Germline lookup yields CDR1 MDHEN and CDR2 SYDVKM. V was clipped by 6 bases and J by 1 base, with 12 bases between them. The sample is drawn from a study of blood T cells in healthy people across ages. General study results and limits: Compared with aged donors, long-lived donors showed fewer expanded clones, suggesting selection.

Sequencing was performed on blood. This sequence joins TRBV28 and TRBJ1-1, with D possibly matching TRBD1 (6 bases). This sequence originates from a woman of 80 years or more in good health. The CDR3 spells CASRFNRANTEAFF. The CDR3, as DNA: TGTGCCAGCAGGTTCAACAGGGCGAACACTGAAGCTTTCTTT.